This passage covers 31 T cell receptor beta chains from one sample sequenced in a study of blood T cell repertoires in COVID-19. The protocol was immunoSEQ multiplex PCR, while the TCRdb copy is restricted to in-frame clones and leaves out a portion. This repertoire shows about 170,000 clones, about 80% found once; its top ten account for 19%. The sequenced material came from PBMCs or T cells enriched from blood (not recorded which). Source of these receptors: a woman in her sixties or seventies in a cohort exposed to, infected with or recovered from COVID-19 (not recorded which).

This chain joins TRBV5-1 and TRBJ2-1, with 13 bases lining up with TRBD2. Per the germline V gene, CDR1 is SGHRS and CDR2 is YFSETQ. The CDR3 runs 16 residues. V gave up 1 base and J gave up 2 bases; unmatched junction bases: 0. CDR3 residues: CASSLTSGRAYNEQFF. The CDR3 nucleotides are TGCGCCAGCAGCTTGACTAGCGGGAGGGCCTACAATGAGCAGTTCTTC.

The genes are TRBV18 and TRBJ1-3, with D maybe TRBD1 (6 bases). Germline CDR1 is KGHSH and CDR2 is LQKENI. Trimming took 1 base from V and 0 from J, leaving 13 bases between them. The CDR3 length is 17 residues. The CDR3 bases are TGTGCCAGCTCACCACAGGGCCGAGGGGGCTCTGGAAACACCATATATTTT. Protein sequence: CASSPQGRGGSGNTIYF.

In DNA, the CDR3 is TGCGCCAGCAGCCCCCGGCCGGGGGGCGGGGAGCAGTACTTC. It translates to CASSPRPGGGEQYF. The V call is TRBV5-1, the J call TRBJ2-7; maybe TRBD2 (7 bases). V lost 4 bases and J lost 7, with 18 bases in between. CDR3 length: 14 amino acids. Germline CDR1 SGHRS, CDR2 YFSETQ.

The chain employs TRBV3-1 (or the pseudogene TRBV3-2) and TRBJ1-5; D is unclear. CDR3 size: 15 residues. Trimming pared 5 bases from V and 0 bases from J, leaving 11 bases between. CDR1 and CDR2 (germline): LGHDT, YNNKEL (reference sequence). The DNA for the CDR3 is TGTGCCAGCAGCTCGGGATTTTATAGCAATCAGCCCCAGCATTTT. It codes for CASSSGFYSNQPQHF.

The sample holds one count of this clone. The rearrangement links TRBV18 to TRBJ1-1, with D possibly being TRBD1 (6 bases). Deletions cut 0 bases from V and 5 bases from J, with 10 bases between. This CDR3 has 14 residues. Per the germline V gene, CDR1 is KGHSH and CDR2 is LQKENI. This chain's CDR3 is CASSPPRGGTEAFF. As DNA, the CDR3 is TGTGCCAGCTCACCACCGAGGGGGGGAACTGAAGCTTTCTTT. Combining the CDR3 with reference TRBV18 and TRBJ1-1 gives the whole variable domain NAGVMQNPRHLVRRRGQEARLRCSPMKGHSHVYWYRQLPEEGLKFMVYLQKENIIDESGMPKERFSAEFPKEGPSILRIQQVVRGDSAAYFCASSPPRGGTEAFFGQGTRLTVV.

This clone occurred a few times. The J gene is TRBJ2-7, the V gene TRBV7-8; the D gene is possibly TRBD2 (5 bases). The CDR3 has 15 amino acids. Trimming stripped 2 bases from V and 3 bases from J, with 14 bases between. Looked up from germline, CDR1 is SGHVS and CDR2 is FQNEAQ. CDR3: CASSLTYGMIYEQYF. The DNA of the CDR3 is TGTGCCAGCAGCTTAACTTACGGGATGATCTACGAGCAGTACTTC.

V usage is TRBV5-5 and J usage is TRBJ2-7; 7 bases align to TRBD1. V lost 1 base and J lost 2; bases outside the gene matches: 3. Germline V gene sequence: CDR1 SGHKS, CDR2 YYEKEE (reference sequence). The CDR3 spans 14 residues. DNA for the CDR3: TGTGCCAGCAGCTTGACCGGGACAGCCTACGAGCAGTACTTC. It encodes CASSLTGTAYEQYF.

The J gene is TRBJ1-2, the V gene TRBV11-3, with TRBD1 identical over 9 bases. The J segment lost 8 bases and the V segment lost 3 bases, leaving 10 bases of the junction unmatched. Germline V gene lookup returns CDR1 SGHNT and CDR2 YENEEA. The CDR3 spans 15 residues. The CDR3 spells CASSLGNRGREGYTF. In nucleotides, the CDR3 is TGTGCCAGCAGCTTGGGAAACAGGGGGCGAGAAGGCTACACCTTC.

The chain is built from TRBV7-3 and TRBJ2-1; 9 bases align to TRBD2. This CDR3 contains 18 residues. CDR1 and CDR2 from the germline V gene are SGHTA and FQGTGA. V shed 5 bases and J 4 bases; nucleotides not matched to a gene: 15. CDR3: CASSRAPQLAGSYNEQFF. CDR3 nucleotide sequence: TGTGCCAGCAGCCGCGCCCCACAACTAGCGGGCAGTTACAATGAGCAGTTCTTC.

V is TRBV7-9 and J is TRBJ1-1; 8 bases line up with TRBD1. Trimming removed 5 bases from V and 5 bases from J; junction bases left unmatched: 13. This CDR3 is built from 16 residues. CDR1 SEHNR and CDR2 FQNEAQ come from the germline V gene (reference sequence). DNA for the CDR3: TGTGCCAGCAGCGCCAAGGCCCAGGGGGCAGGAACTGAAGCTTTCTTT. Translating gives CASSAKAQGAGTEAFF.

This clone was seen more than once but under ten times. The rearrangement links TRBV20-1 to TRBJ2-3, with 8 nucleotides matching TRBD2. Germline-derived CDR1 and CDR2 are DFQATT and SNEGSKA (reference sequence). The CDR3 is made up of 15 amino acids. V trimming: 3 bases; J trimming: 2 bases; junction bases outside the gene matches: 7. As DNA, the CDR3 is TGCAGTGCTAGTCGAACGGGAGGGAACACAGATACGCAGTATTTT. Translation gives CSASRTGGNTDTQYF.

The CDR3 DNA reads as TGTGCCAGCAGTTTATGGGCGGGAGTCCCAGAGACCCAGTACTTC. This encodes CASSLWAGVPETQYF. The chain uses TRBV28 and TRBJ2-5; 7 nucleotides agree with TRBD2. This CDR3 is 15 amino acids long. Germline loops: CDR1 MDHEN, CDR2 SYDVKM. V lost 0 bases, J lost 4 bases, and 5 bases stayed unmatched.

The genes are TRBV28 and TRBJ2-7; 8 bases are a match to TRBD1. The CDR3 spans 13 residues. With V trimmed by 6 bases and J by 5 bases, 6 bases remained unmatched. Germline assignment: CDR1 MDHEN and CDR2 SYDVKM. The CDR3 spells CASRETGGDEQYF. In DNA, the CDR3 is TGTGCCAGCAGGGAAACAGGGGGAGACGAGCAGTACTTC. The entire variable domain, with the rest obtained from reference TRBV28 and TRBJ2-7, is as follows: DVKVTQSSRYLVKRTGEKVFLECVQDMDHENMFWYRQDPGLGLRLIYFSYDVKMKEKGDIPEGYSVSREKKERFSLILESASTNQTSMYLCASRETGGDEQYFGPGTRLTVT.

This clone has more than one count but fewer than ten. The rearrangement uses TRBV28 and TRBJ2-7; D may be TRBD1 (5 bases). This CDR3 region has 13 residues. Germline-derived CDR1 and CDR2 are MDHEN and SYDVKM. Trimming took off 6 bases at V and 4 bases at J, with 13 bases between the two ends. Written as DNA, the CDR3 is TGTGCCAGCAGAGGGGCCATTGGGTACGAGCAGTACTTC. This translates into CASRGAIGYEQYF.

This clone appeared once. The CDR3: CASSLLGKMNTEAFF. The CDR3 DNA follows: TGTGCCAGCAGCTTACTCGGGAAAATGAACACTGAAGCTTTCTTT. J is TRBJ1-1 and V is TRBV7-9, with no clear D. This CDR3 comprises 15 residues. Germline CDR1 SEHNR, CDR2 FQNEAQ (reference sequence). The germline V and J ends were trimmed by 2 bases and 0 bases, with 10 bases remaining between them.

V gene TRBV27 combines with J gene TRBJ2-5; 7 nucleotides agree with TRBD2. V lost 5 bases and J lost 8; bases outside the gene matches: 17. Germline CDR1 reads MNHEY; CDR2 reads SMNVEV (reference sequence). The length of the CDR3 is 16 residues. CDR3 nucleotides: TGTGCCAGCAGTCCTCGGTTGGGAGGGCGGGGTCAAACCCAGTACTTC. Encoded protein: CASSPRLGGRGQTQYF.

The chain has TRBV2 and TRBJ1-1; 9 bases agree with TRBD1. CDR1 and CDR2 (germline): SNHLY, FYNNEI. The CDR3 is made up of 14 amino acids. V shed 5 bases and J 0 bases; nucleotides not matched to a gene: 1. CDR3 sequence: CASSTGGLNTEAFF. The CDR3 nucleotides are TGTGCCAGCAGTACAGGGGGCCTGAACACTGAAGCTTTCTTT.

The chain employs TRBV10-2 and TRBJ2-7, with 7 bases fitting TRBD1. The CDR3 runs to 12 residues. Trimming took 7 bases from V and 3 from J; bases not matched to a gene: 3. The germline CDR1 and CDR2 sequences are WSHSY and SAAADI. As DNA, the CDR3 is TGCGCCAGCACCGGGGACAGCTACGAGCAGTACTTC. It is translated as CASTGDSYEQYF.

The V call is TRBV28, the J call TRBJ1-1; 7 bases are a match to TRBD1. The CDR3 is made up of 14 amino acids. J gave up 7 bases and V 1 base, and 6 bases lay outside the gene matches. Germline CDR1 reads MDHEN; CDR2 reads SYDVKM. In DNA, the CDR3 is TGTGCCAGCAGTTTATACAGGGGTCAAGATGAAGCTTTCTTT. Encoded protein: CASSLYRGQDEAFF. The full variable domain, its missing parts supplied by reference TRBV28 and TRBJ1-1, is DVKVTQSSRYLVKRTGEKVFLECVQDMDHENMFWYRQDPGLGLRLIYFSYDVKMKEKGDIPEGYSVSREKKERFSLILESASTNQTSMYLCASSLYRGQDEAFFGQGTRLTVV.

The rearrangement joins TRBV28 to TRBJ1-2; D gene uncertain. Trimming pared 2 bases from V and 2 bases from J, leaving 15 bases between. This CDR3 comprises 16 residues. CDR1 and CDR2 from the germline V gene are MDHEN and SYDVKM. For the CDR3, the DNA is TGTGCCAGCAGTTTACATCGCGGCAGTCTCAACTATGGCTACACCTTC. It specifies CASSLHRGSLNYGYTF.

V is TRBV7-2 and J is TRBJ2-1; D ambiguous. The CDR3 contains 13 residues. Germline V gives CDR1 SGHTA, CDR2 FQGNSA. Trimming shortened V by 5 bases and J by 8 bases, and 13 bases separated the two germline ends. The CDR3 protein is CASSLRSLHEQFF. CDR3 nucleotide sequence: TGTGCCAGCAGCCTCCGGTCCCTCCATGAGCAGTTCTTC.

The chain employs TRBV7-6 and TRBJ2-7; 8 nucleotides align to TRBD2. The germline gives CDR1 SGHVS, CDR2 FNYEAQ. This CDR3 has 15 residues. V shed 3 bases and J 7 bases; nucleotides not matched to a gene: 11. The CDR3 spells CASSFGAGRAQEQYF. The CDR3 DNA follows: TGTGCCAGCAGCTTTGGGGCCGGGAGGGCCCAAGAGCAGTACTTC.

This clone was seen only once. In DNA, the CDR3 is TGTGCCAGCAGTTCACTAGCGGAGAGCTCCTACGAGCAGTACTTC. As protein: CASSSLAESSYEQYF. The rearrangement uses TRBV28 and TRBJ2-7; TRBD2 agrees at 8 bases. This CDR3 is built from 15 residues. With 4 bases clipped from V and 0 bases from J, the junction kept 5 bases outside the gene matches. From germline, CDR1 is MDHEN and CDR2 SYDVKM. Full variable domain (missing parts from reference TRBV28 and TRBJ2-7): DVKVTQSSRYLVKRTGEKVFLECVQDMDHENMFWYRQDPGLGLRLIYFSYDVKMKEKGDIPEGYSVSREKKERFSLILESASTNQTSMYLCASSSLAESSYEQYFGPGTRLTVT.

V and J are TRBV5-1 and TRBJ2-5; 7 bases map to TRBD1. The CDR3 consists of 15 residues. Germline lookup yields CDR1 SGHRS and CDR2 YFSETQ. Losses at the gene ends were 6 bases for V and 5 bases for J; bases not matched to a gene: 13. The CDR3 sequence: CASTDEGTRGETQYF. The CDR3 DNA reads TGCGCCAGCACCGATGAGGGGACCAGGGGGGAGACCCAGTACTTC. The full variable domain, with the rest looked up from reference TRBV5-1 and TRBJ2-5, is KAGVTQTPRYLIKTRGQQVTLSCSPISGHRSVSWYQQTPGQGLQFLFEYFSETQRNKGNFPGRFSGRQFSNSRSEMNVSTLELGDSALYLCASTDEGTRGETQYFGPGTRLLVL.

The genes are TRBV29-1 and TRBJ2-1; 9 bases fit TRBD1. Germline assignment: CDR1 SQVTM and CDR2 ANQGSEA. CDR3 size: 14 residues. The junction had 11 bases not matched to a gene; V was cut back by 6 bases and J by 8 bases. The CDR3 DNA is TGCAGCGTCATGGACAGGGGACTTCTCGATGAGCAGTTCTTC. Its protein product is CSVMDRGLLDEQFF.

The chain couples TRBV7-3 to TRBJ2-1; TRBD2 is a possible D gene (5 bases). CDR1 and CDR2 (germline): SGHTA, FQGTGA. V lost 5 bases, J lost 2 bases, and 7 bases lay in between. The CDR3 is made up of 13 amino acids. The CDR3 DNA sequence: TGTGCCAGCAGCGGAGGCGCCTACAATGAGCAGTTCTTC. Translating it yields CASSGGAYNEQFF.

The V call is TRBV11-3, the J call TRBJ2-3, with D tentatively TRBD2 (5 bases). CDR3 length: 14 amino acids. Trimming removed 6 bases at V and 0 bases at J, with 10 bases between. From germline, CDR1 is SGHNT and CDR2 YENEEA. The CDR3: CASRWETSTDTQYF. The CDR3 bases are TGTGCCAGCAGATGGGAGACTAGCACAGATACGCAGTATTTT.

V is TRBV28 and J is TRBJ2-7; D is unclear. Per germline, CDR1 MDHEN and CDR2 SYDVKM. The CDR3 has 14 residues. The ends were cut back, 1 base at V and 3 bases at J, with 10 bases in the middle. The CDR3 protein is CASSLYNTNYEQYF. CDR3 DNA: TGTGCCAGCAGTTTATATAACACTAACTACGAGCAGTACTTC.

The chain employs TRBV28 and TRBJ2-3; tentatively, D is TRBD2 (5 bases). Germline values: CDR1 MDHEN, CDR2 SYDVKM. Trimming shortened V by 7 bases and J by 6 bases, and 11 bases separated the two germline ends. The CDR3 loop spans 12 amino acids. Here the CDR3 reads CASTNPGDTQYF. CDR3 DNA: TGTGCCAGCACCAACCCGGGGGATACGCAGTATTTT.

V usage is TRBV11-2 and J usage is TRBJ1-1; weak D call: TRBD1 (5 bases). With 2 bases removed from V and 3 bases from J, the gap between germline ends came to 10 bases. Germline CDR1 SGHAT, CDR2 FQNNGV. This CDR3 is built from 14 residues. CDR3 sequence: CASSLSRADTEAFF. The DNA for the CDR3 is TGTGCCAGCAGCTTATCCAGGGCGGACACTGAAGCTTTCTTT.

The rearrangement uses TRBV6-4 and TRBJ2-4, with D perhaps matching TRBD2 (6 bases). The V gene lost 3 bases and the J gene lost 9 bases, with 12 bases spanning the gap. The CDR3 length is 13 residues. CDR1 and CDR2 from the germline V gene are MRHNA and SNTAGT. The CDR3 loop reads CASSEETGGIQYF. The DNA of the CDR3 is TGTGCCAGCAGTGAGGAGACCGGGGGCATTCAGTACTTC.